Presented here are 15 T cell receptor beta chains from one specimen sequenced in a study of cytomegalovirus exposure and HLA in healthy donors. Primers for the PCR totalled 60 Vbeta and 13 Jbeta. The protocol was immunoSEQ multiplex PCR, while the TCRdb copy is restricted to in-frame clones and leaves out a portion. The table lists 200,000 to 250,000 clones, more than 65% of them singletons. Material: PBMCs. The receptors come from a woman under 40 in good health and CMV-seronegative.

This clone occurred a few times. This chain uses TRBV11-2 with TRBJ2-1, with a tentative D call TRBD2 (6 bases). The CDR3 spans 16 residues. Per germline, CDR1 SGHAT and CDR2 FQNNGV. V dropped 0 bases and J dropped 0 bases, with 9 bases sitting between them. The CDR3 sequence: CASSLDATSSYNEQFF. CDR3 in DNA: TGTGCCAGCAGCTTAGATGCGACTAGCTCCTACAATGAGCAGTTCTTC.

The chain carries TRBV9 and TRBJ2-1; D remains ambiguous. CDR1 and CDR2 (germline): SGDLS, YYNGEE. V was shortened by 0 bases and J by 12 bases, with 16 bases between the two germline ends. This CDR3 comprises 14 residues. This CDR3 reads CASSVAGTPEGQFF. CDR3 nucleotide sequence: TGTGCCAGCAGCGTAGCGGGTACTCCCGAAGGGCAGTTCTTC.

In its sample, this clone was seen a few times. The chain links TRBV30 to TRBJ2-7, with a weak D call TRBD2 (6 bases). Trimming took off 3 bases at V and 7 bases at J, with 19 bases between the two ends. CDR1 GTSNPN and CDR2 SVGIG come from the germline V gene (reference sequence). CDR3 length: 14 amino acids. The CDR3 sequence: CAWRPGNHAGEQYF. The CDR3 DNA reads TGTGCCTGGAGGCCCGGGAACCATGCGGGAGAGCAGTACTTC. Full variable domain (rest looked up from reference TRBV30 and TRBJ2-7): SQTIHQWPATLVQPVGSPLSLECTVEGTSNPNLYWYRQAAGRGLQLLFYSVGIGQISSEVPQNLSASRPQDRQFILSSKKLLLSDSGFYLCAWRPGNHAGEQYFGPGTRLTVT.

The CDR3 loop reads CASSERLQGNEQFF. The CDR3, as DNA: TGTGCCAGCAGTGAACGGCTGCAGGGCAATGAGCAGTTCTTC. This chain joins TRBV25-1 and TRBJ2-1, with a tentative D call TRBD1 (5 bases). Trimming left V 2 bases short and J 6 bases short, with 11 bases between. Germline values: CDR1 MGHDK, CDR2 SYGVNS. The CDR3 contains 14 residues.

This clone was detected once. The chain links TRBV6-4 to TRBJ1-5; possibly TRBD1 for D (6 bases). V lost 3 bases and J lost 5, with 11 bases in between. Germline-derived CDR1 and CDR2 are MRHNA and SNTAGT. This CDR3 has 14 residues. The CDR3 loop is CASSEQGGDQPQHF. The CDR3 region has the DNA TGTGCCAGCAGTGAACAGGGAGGGGATCAGCCCCAGCATTTT.

This clone was seen a few times. The V call is TRBV5-1, the J call TRBJ2-3; TRBD2 aligns across 8 bases. The length of the CDR3 is 14 residues. CDR1 is SGHRS and CDR2 is YFSETQ in the germline V gene. J gave up 6 bases and V 6 bases, and 9 bases lay outside the gene matches. The CDR3 sequence is CASKNAGGSDTQYF. CDR3 bases: TGCGCCAGCAAGAACGCGGGGGGTAGCGATACGCAGTATTTT. Combining the CDR3 with reference TRBV5-1 and TRBJ2-3 gives the whole variable domain KAGVTQTPRYLIKTRGQQVTLSCSPISGHRSVSWYQQTPGQGLQFLFEYFSETQRNKGNFPGRFSGRQFSNSRSEMNVSTLELGDSALYLCASKNAGGSDTQYFGPGTRLTVL.

The V and J genes are TRBV19 and TRBJ2-7; no clear D. Trimming took off 4 bases at V and 2 bases at J, with 9 bases between the two ends. CDR1 is LNHDA, CDR2 SQIVND, per germline (reference sequence). This CDR3 contains 13 residues. The CDR3 DNA is TGTGCCAGTAGTACCCGTCAGGCCTACGAGCAGTACTTC. This sequence encodes CASSTRQAYEQYF.

The chain links TRBV4-2 to TRBJ1-4, with D possibly TRBD1 on 6 matching bases. The CDR3 has 16 amino acids. The germline V gene encodes CDR1 LGHNA and CDR2 YNFKEQ. V was clipped by 0 bases and J by 7 bases, with 15 bases between them. Here the CDR3 DNA reads TGTGCCAGCAGCCAAGATTACAGGGCCCTTGGTGAAAAACTGTTTTTT. Encoded protein: CASSQDYRALGEKLFF.

The V gene is TRBV5-1, the J gene TRBJ1-2; 7 nucleotides match TRBD1. The CDR3 totals 16 residues. The J segment lost 7 bases and the V segment lost 8 bases, leaving 20 bases of the junction unmatched. The V gene's germline CDR1 is SGHRS and CDR2 YFSETQ. The DNA for the CDR3 is TGCGCCAGTCAACCCGGAGGGACAGAGGGTCGGTCTGGCTACACCTTC. It yields the protein CASQPGGTEGRSGYTF.

The gene calls are TRBV29-1 and TRBJ2-3, with 10 bases lining up with TRBD2. Losses at the gene ends were 0 bases for V and 4 bases for J; bases not matched to a gene: 7. The length of the CDR3 is 16 residues. Germline lookup yields CDR1 SQVTM and CDR2 ANQGSEA. The CDR3 spells CSVEDPLAGAADTQYF. CDR3 in DNA: TGCAGCGTTGAAGATCCTCTAGCGGGAGCGGCAGATACGCAGTATTTT.

Only one count was recorded for this clone. The gene calls are TRBV7-9 and TRBJ1-4; D is perhaps TRBD1 (6 bases). Trimming removed 7 bases from V and 8 bases from J, with 17 bases in between. Germline CDR1 reads SEHNR; CDR2 reads FQNEAQ (reference sequence). The CDR3 length is 14 residues. CDR3: CASTDWGLEEKLFF. The DNA for the CDR3 is TGTGCCAGCACTGATTGGGGGCTAGAGGAAAAACTGTTTTTT.

The V and J genes are TRBV7-8 and TRBJ1-1; 10 nucleotides line up with TRBD1. The length of the CDR3 is 13 residues. V lost 6 bases, J lost 5 bases, and 3 bases stayed unmatched. Germline V CDR1 and CDR2: SGHVS, FQNEAQ. CDR3 amino acids: CASSRQGATEAFF. The CDR3 DNA reads as TGTGCCAGCAGTCGACAGGGGGCTACTGAAGCTTTCTTT.

This clone was detected a few times. V gene TRBV11-2 combines with J gene TRBJ1-1; possibly TRBD1 for D (6 bases). The CDR3 is 13 amino acids. Germline CDR1 reads SGHAT; CDR2 reads FQNNGV. The germline V and J ends were trimmed by 0 bases and 8 bases, with 10 bases remaining between them. CDR3 nucleotide sequence: TGTGCCAGCAGCTTAGATGCGGGGGCAGAAGCTTTCTTT. This codes for CASSLDAGAEAFF.

This chain joins TRBV15 and TRBJ1-1, with a tentative D call TRBD1 (5 bases). CDR3 size: 15 residues. Germline lookup yields CDR1 LNHNV and CDR2 YYDKDF (reference sequence). V was pared by 5 bases and J by 4 bases, with 17 bases between. The CDR3 here is CATSGGVRGSTEAFF. The CDR3 region has the DNA TGTGCCACCAGCGGGGGGGTCCGGGGGAGCACTGAAGCTTTCTTT.

The chain is built from TRBV5-4 and TRBJ2-2; no firm D call. V lost 1 base, J lost 4 bases, and 14 bases lay in between. The CDR3 has 16 residues. Germline loops: CDR1 SGHNT, CDR2 YYREEE (reference sequence). DNA for the CDR3: TGTGCCAGCAGCTTGCCCGAGACACCCGTCACCGGGGAGCTGTTTTTT. Residues: CASSLPETPVTGELFF.